This TCR beta chain was documented in a study of control samples from healthy donors and cancer patients. Germline V gives CDR1 LNHNV, CDR2 YYDKDF (reference sequence). V was clipped by 3 bases and J by 3 bases, with 9 bases between them. The CDR3 extends over 14 amino acids. The assay was immunoSEQ multiplex PCR, and TCRdb's table has in-frame clones only and misses some. This table has 40,000 to 55,000 clones, 70% appearing once. The sequenced material came from formalin-fixed, paraffin-embedded tissue. The chain has TRBV15 and TRBJ2-1, with a weak D call TRBD1 (5 bases). The source is a male donor with melanoma. The CDR3 nucleotides read TGTGCCACCAGCAGCAAGGGGTTCTACAATGAGCAGTTCTTC. Translation gives CATSSKGFYNEQFF.